This TCR beta chain was obtained from a study of T cell responses to AZD1222 COVID-19 vaccine. Study-wide background: Analyses pooled second doses at about 4 or about 12 weeks.

Notes on this clone: Its matching antigen is unknown.

Germline loops: CDR1 MDHEN, CDR2 SYDVKM. The CDR3 is 17 residues long. V trimming: 2 bases; J trimming: 5 bases; junction bases outside the gene matches: 7. The study, taken as a whole, reports: Spike-wide vaccine-associated CD4 TCRs dominated at 160-218 and 743-854. The breadth and depth of Spike-specific TCRs increased once two AZD1222 doses had been given. Nearly half of the spike-specific TCRs reportedly recognize variant regions that carry no mutations.

Sequencing used immunoSEQ multiplex PCR; TCRdb keeps in-frame clones, though not all of them. The sample records roughly 110,000 clones, 80% to 85% being singletons. This chain uses TRBV28 with TRBJ2-3, with 13 bases lining up with TRBD2. This TCR was sampled from an adult in good health. Sequences were derived from peripheral blood, sampled on day 0 of AZD1222 vaccination. CDR3 loop: CASSLLTGLAGVDTQYF. The CDR3 region has the DNA TGTGCCAGCAGTTTACTTACTGGACTAGCGGGAGTAGATACGCAGTATTTT.